The 17 T cell receptor beta chains given below trace back to one sample, sequenced in a study of CD4 T cells in relation to SARS-CoV-2 and coronaviruses. Before the COVID-19 pandemic, during about 2011-2019, CD4+ T cells were taken from unexposed donors. Sequencing was performed with immunoSEQ multiplex PCR; in TCRdb, only in-frame clones are kept and a portion is missing. The table shows roughly 71,000 clones, with about 87% occurring only once. Material: memory CD4+ T cells from PBMCs. These receptors all come from a human donor in good health.

The chain carries TRBV5-1 and TRBJ1-1; D unclear. Trimming shortened V by 0 bases and J by 4 bases, and 10 bases separated the two germline ends. CDR3 size: 14 residues. CDR1 SGHRS and CDR2 YFSETQ come from the germline V gene. CDR3 sequence (DNA): TGCGCCAGCAGCTTGGCCACTGAGGGCACTGAAGCTTTCTTT. Residues: CASSLATEGTEAFF.

This clone was picked up one time. The CDR3 loop reads CASSTEDRPNEKLFF. The CDR3 DNA reads TGTGCCAGTAGTACCGAGGACAGGCCTAATGAAAAACTGTTTTTT. The V and J genes are TRBV19 and TRBJ1-4; 7 bases agree with TRBD1. The length of the CDR3 is 15 residues. Trimming removed 4 bases from V and 3 bases from J; junction bases left unmatched: 5. The V gene's germline CDR1 is LNHDA and CDR2 SQIVND (reference sequence).

This clone has a single count. The chain combines TRBV5-1 with TRBJ2-5, with D unresolved. There are 15 residues in the CDR3. Germline lookup yields CDR1 SGHRS and CDR2 YFSETQ. The germline V and J ends were trimmed by 3 bases and 2 bases, with 14 bases remaining between them. As DNA, the CDR3 is TGCGCCAGCAGCTGGCGGCTCGGACGTCAAGAGACCCAGTACTTC. The encoded protein is CASSWRLGRQETQYF.

V is TRBV9 and J is TRBJ1-1; TRBD1 aligns across 7 bases. V lost 3 bases, J lost 5 bases, and 4 bases stayed unmatched. The germline CDR1 and CDR2 sequences are SGDLS and YYNGEE. This CDR3 is built from 13 residues. DNA for the CDR3: TGTGCCAGCAGCGCGACAGGGCGAACTGAAGCTTTCTTT. Translation: CASSATGRTEAFF.

The chain recombines TRBV5-1 with TRBJ2-2; D may correspond to TRBD1 or TRBD2 (7 bases each). Germline loops: CDR1 SGHRS, CDR2 YFSETQ. This CDR3 is built from 15 residues. With 3 bases removed from V and 3 bases from J, the gap between germline ends came to 12 bases. The CDR3, as DNA: TGCGCCAGCAGCTGGGGAGGGGGCGACACCGGGGAGCTGTTTTTT. This codes for CASSWGGGDTGELFF.

This clone was picked up one time. The chain is built from TRBV10-3 and TRBJ2-5, with TRBD1 as a possible D gene (5 bases). The ends were cut back, 0 bases at V and 3 bases at J, with 8 bases in the middle. The germline CDR1 and CDR2 sequences are ENHRY and SYGVKD. The CDR3 consists of 14 residues. CDR3 sequence reads: CAISESTGEETQYF. In DNA form, the CDR3 reads TGTGCCATCAGTGAGTCAACAGGAGAAGAGACCCAGTACTTC.

V is TRBV7-9 and J is TRBJ1-5; D may be TRBD1 (6 bases). The CDR3 length is 15 residues. The germline CDR1 and CDR2 sequences are SEHNR and FQNEAQ (reference sequence). V dropped 1 base and J dropped 6 bases, with 13 bases sitting between them. CDR3 DNA sequence: TGTGCCAGCAGCTTAGGAGGGGGGGGAGGTCAGCCCCAGCATTTT. Translation: CASSLGGGGGQPQHF. The full variable domain, completed using reference TRBV7-9 and TRBJ1-5, is DTGVSQNPRHKITKRGQNVTFRCDPISEHNRLYWYRQTLGQGPEFLTYFQNEAQLEKSRLLSDRFSAERPKGSFSTLEIQRTEQGDSAMYLCASSLGGGGGQPQHFGDGTRLSIL.

The chain recombines TRBV29-1 with TRBJ1-2; D unresolved. CDR1 is SQVTM and CDR2 is ANQGSEA in the germline V gene. This CDR3 spans 13 amino acids. The V end lost 7 bases, the J end lost 6 bases, and 18 bases lay between the germline ends. CDR3 loop: CSAPKWGGDGYTF. DNA for the CDR3: TGCAGCGCCCCGAAGTGGGGAGGCGATGGCTACACCTTC.

The chain links TRBV7-6 to TRBJ2-7; D may be TRBD1 (6 bases). The CDR3 is made up of 14 amino acids. Germline V CDR1 and CDR2: SGHVS, FNYEAQ. Trimming left V 5 bases short and J 3 bases short, with 14 bases between. The CDR3 sequence: CASSARTADYEQYF. The DNA for the CDR3 is TGTGCCAGCAGCGCCAGGACAGCAGACTACGAGCAGTACTTC. The full variable domain, rest sourced from reference TRBV7-6 and TRBJ2-7, is GAGVSQSPRYKVTKRGQDVALRCDPISGHVSLYWYRQALGQGPEFLTYFNYEAQQDKSGLPNDRFSAERPEGSISTLTIQRTEQRDSAMYRCASSARTADYEQYFGPGTRLTVT.

The chain is built from TRBV28 and TRBJ1-5; 9 bases align to TRBD1. The ends lost 5 bases at V and 5 bases at J; junction bases unmatched: 7. The germline V gene has CDR1 MDHEN and CDR2 SYDVKM. The CDR3 totals 15 residues. CDR3 region: CASSPQGAIHQPQHF. The CDR3 bases are TGTGCCAGCAGTCCACAGGGGGCGATCCATCAGCCCCAGCATTTT. The full variable domain, rest sourced from reference TRBV28 and TRBJ1-5, is DVKVTQSSRYLVKRTGEKVFLECVQDMDHENMFWYRQDPGLGLRLIYFSYDVKMKEKGDIPEGYSVSREKKERFSLILESASTNQTSMYLCASSPQGAIHQPQHFGDGTRLSIL.

This clone was counted a single time. The chain is built from TRBV9 and TRBJ1-5; D gene uncertain. V shed 4 bases and J shed 3 bases, with 8 bases lying between them. Germline loops: CDR1 SGDLS, CDR2 YYNGEE. CDR3 length: 13 residues. CDR3 bases: TGTGCCAGCAGCAACAGTCCCAATCAGCCCCAGCATTTT. Translating it yields CASSNSPNQPQHF.

The rearrangement joins TRBV2 to TRBJ1-5; tentative D call: TRBD1 (6 bases). The CDR3 totals 15 residues. Germline values: CDR1 SNHLY, CDR2 FYNNEI. The V end was cut by 8 bases, the J end by 0 bases, with 14 bases between. The CDR3 here is CASLRTANSNQPQHF. CDR3 DNA: TGTGCCAGCCTTAGGACAGCAAATAGCAATCAGCCCCAGCATTTT.

This chain uses TRBV9 with TRBJ1-1; 7 bases fit TRBD1. Germline CDR1 SGDLS, CDR2 YYNGEE. The CDR3 has 14 residues. Trimming cost V 3 bases and J 3 bases; bases outside gene matches: 5. DNA for the CDR3: TGTGCCAGCAGCGGCACAGGGGATCACACTGAAGCTTTCTTT. Translating it yields CASSGTGDHTEAFF.

The rearrangement links TRBV28 to TRBJ2-3; D possibly matches TRBD1 or TRBD2 (6 bases each). CDR3 size: 14 residues. Germline CDR1 is MDHEN and CDR2 is SYDVKM. The germline V and J ends were trimmed by 2 bases and 4 bases, with 10 bases remaining between them. In DNA, the CDR3 is TGTGCCAGCAGTTTAGGGGGGCGCCCAGATACGCAGTATTTT. This sequence encodes CASSLGGRPDTQYF.

The genes are TRBV24-1 and TRBJ2-2; D gene ambiguous. V was clipped by 3 bases and J by 7 bases, with 8 bases between them. The CDR3 runs 13 residues. The germline CDR1 and CDR2 sequences are KGHDR and SFDVKD. CDR3 amino acids: CATSDSRGGELFF. The DNA of the CDR3 is TGTGCCACCAGTGATAGCCGCGGCGGGGAGCTGTTTTTT.

V and J are TRBV24-1 and TRBJ2-7, with 7 positions matching TRBD1. The CDR3 is 13 amino acids. Germline V gene lookup returns CDR1 KGHDR and CDR2 SFDVKD. The V gene end was trimmed by 6 bases and the J gene end by 2 bases; junction bases not matched to a gene: 3. CDR3 DNA: TGTGCCACCAGTCCGGGACAGACCTACGAGCAGTACTTC. The encoded protein is CATSPGQTYEQYF.

The chain uses TRBV7-6 and TRBJ2-3; TRBD2 is a possible D gene (5 bases). CDR1 is SGHVS, CDR2 FNYEAQ, per germline. Trimming took off 4 bases at V and 1 base at J, with 15 bases between the two ends. This CDR3 comprises 16 residues. CDR3 nucleotide sequence: TGTGCCAGCAGCTCACCTCCCGGGGTCCGCACAGATACGCAGTATTTT. Translating gives CASSSPPGVRTDTQYF.